One and the same sample provided the 13 T cell receptor beta chains below, sequenced in a study of T cell changes during pregnancy in multiple sclerosis. The protocol was immunoSEQ multiplex PCR, while the TCRdb copy is restricted to in-frame clones and leaves out a portion. This sample has almost 50,000 clones, with roughly 95% found just once. The specimen was CD4+ T cells from peripheral blood mononuclear cells, collected in the third trimester of pregnancy. The receptor source for this set is a female donor with multiple sclerosis, enrolled in a pregnancy study.

V is TRBV5-6 and J is TRBJ1-2; D is unclear. Trimming stripped 4 bases from V and 3 bases from J, with 7 bases between. CDR3 length: 12 residues. Germline-derived CDR1 and CDR2 are SGHDT and YYEEEE. The CDR3, as DNA: TGTGCCAGCAGCCGGCAGGACTATGGCTACACCTTC. Its translation: CASSRQDYGYTF.

The chain uses TRBV5-6 and TRBJ2-1; 10 bases map to TRBD1. Germline assignment: CDR1 SGHDT and CDR2 YYEEEE. V dropped 1 base and J dropped 5; count of bases not matched to a gene: 3. This CDR3 has 15 amino acids. The CDR3 coding sequence is TGTGCCAGCAGCTTGCGCGGGACAGGGGACAATGAGCAGTTCTTC. This translates into CASSLRGTGDNEQFF.

V gene TRBV6-6 combines with J gene TRBJ2-7; TRBD2 matches at 12 bases. V shed 6 bases, J shed 6 bases, and the junction held 6 bases outside the gene matches. The CDR3 consists of 14 residues. Germline assignment: CDR1 MNHNY and CDR2 SVGAGI (reference sequence). CDR3 bases: TGTGCCAGCAGCAACACGGGACTAGCGGGCGAGCAGTACTTC. Translated, it gives CASSNTGLAGEQYF.

V gene TRBV5-1 combines with J gene TRBJ1-2; tentative D call: TRBD1 (6 bases). CDR1 is SGHRS and CDR2 is YFSETQ in the germline V gene. This CDR3 has 15 amino acids. Trimming shortened V by 3 bases and J by 4 bases, and 16 bases separated the two germline ends. The CDR3 reads CASSSGQIPTYGYTF. The CDR3 DNA follows: TGCGCCAGCAGCTCCGGACAGATCCCAACCTATGGCTACACCTTC. Variable domain in full (rest from reference TRBV5-1 and TRBJ1-2): KAGVTQTPRYLIKTRGQQVTLSCSPISGHRSVSWYQQTPGQGLQFLFEYFSETQRNKGNFPGRFSGRQFSNSRSEMNVSTLELGDSALYLCASSSGQIPTYGYTFGSGTRLTVV.

The chain has TRBV5-5 and TRBJ1-4; possibly TRBD1 for D (6 bases). The CDR3 consists of 18 residues. Germline V gene lookup returns CDR1 SGHKS and CDR2 YYEKEE (reference sequence). V dropped 1 base and J dropped 3 bases, with 19 bases sitting between them. The CDR3 loop reads CASSLSGGARLANEKLFF. For the CDR3, the DNA is TGTGCCAGCAGCTTGTCTGGGGGGGCGAGGTTGGCTAATGAAAAACTGTTTTTT.

The V and J genes are TRBV15 and TRBJ2-1; weak D call: TRBD1 (6 bases). Germline assignment: CDR1 LNHNV and CDR2 YYDKDF (reference sequence). CDR3 size: 14 residues. Trimming pared 1 base from V and 6 bases from J, leaving 10 bases between. The CDR3 coding sequence is TGTGCCACCAGCAGAGTAGGACAGACCAATGAGCAGTTCTTC. Encoded protein: CATSRVGQTNEQFF.

The chain recombines TRBV9 with TRBJ2-1, with 8 nucleotides matching TRBD2. This CDR3 comprises 15 residues. The germline CDR1 and CDR2 sequences are SGDLS and YYNGEE. V lost 0 bases, J lost 7 bases, and 6 bases stayed unmatched. Here the CDR3 reads CASSVGGGGSNEQFF. The DNA for the CDR3 is TGTGCCAGCAGCGTAGGGGGCGGGGGGTCGAATGAGCAGTTCTTC.

The rearrangement uses TRBV18 and TRBJ1-2; D is undetermined. CDR1 and CDR2 from the germline V gene are KGHSH and LQKENI. The CDR3 runs to 14 residues. Deletions cut 2 bases from V and 4 bases from J, with 11 bases between. The CDR3: CASSPERRGYGYTF. CDR3 DNA sequence: TGTGCCAGCTCACCAGAGAGGAGAGGCTATGGCTACACCTTC. Complete variable domain (other parts from reference TRBV18 and TRBJ1-2): NAGVMQNPRHLVRRRGQEARLRCSPMKGHSHVYWYRQLPEEGLKFMVYLQKENIIDESGMPKERFSAEFPKEGPSILRIQQVVRGDSAAYFCASSPERRGYGYTFGSGTRLTVV.

Only one count was recorded for this clone. The V gene is TRBV7-9, the J gene TRBJ2-4; 9 nucleotides agree with TRBD2. J was trimmed by 6 bases and V by 5 bases; bases with no gene match: 2. CDR1 and CDR2 from the germline V gene are SEHNR and FQNEAQ (reference sequence). This CDR3 contains 13 residues. The CDR3 nucleotides are TGTGCCAGCAGCCCACTAGCGGGAAACATTCAGTACTTC. Translating it yields CASSPLAGNIQYF.

The chain employs TRBV5-1 and TRBJ2-5, with 9 nucleotides matching TRBD1. The trim removed 4 bases at V and 6 bases at J, leaving 4 bases unmatched. The CDR3 runs 13 residues. CDR1 and CDR2 (germline): SGHRS, YFSETQ. CDR3 bases: TGCGCCAGCAGCGGGGACAGGGAGAAGACCCAGTACTTC. This encodes CASSGDREKTQYF. The variable domain in full, completed from reference TRBV5-1 and TRBJ2-5, reads KAGVTQTPRYLIKTRGQQVTLSCSPISGHRSVSWYQQTPGQGLQFLFEYFSETQRNKGNFPGRFSGRQFSNSRSEMNVSTLELGDSALYLCASSGDREKTQYFGPGTRLLVL.

J is TRBJ2-3 and V is TRBV15, with 12 bases aligning to TRBD2. CDR1 is LNHNV, CDR2 YYDKDF, per germline (reference sequence). With V trimmed by 5 bases and J by 6 bases, 0 bases remained unmatched. The CDR3 has 13 amino acids. CDR3: CATSLAGGDTQYF. The DNA of the CDR3 is TGTGCCACCAGCCTAGCGGGGGGGGATACGCAGTATTTT.

The chain combines TRBV6-1 with TRBJ2-1, with D unclear. The CDR3 totals 15 residues. V lost 3 bases and J 1 base, leaving 10 bases between the germline ends. Germline V gene data show CDR1 as MNHNS and CDR2 as SASEGT. The CDR3 region is CASSDGAYSYNEQFF. The DNA of the CDR3 is TGTGCCAGCAGTGACGGAGCGTATTCCTACAATGAGCAGTTCTTC.

The J gene is TRBJ1-2, the V gene TRBV19; D remains ambiguous. Germline-derived CDR1 and CDR2 are LNHDA and SQIVND (reference sequence). The V gene lost 6 bases and the J gene lost 0 bases, with 14 bases spanning the gap. This CDR3 contains 15 residues. The CDR3 protein is CASSLTIEPNYGYTF. CDR3 coding DNA: TGTGCCAGTAGCCTAACCATAGAGCCTAACTATGGCTACACCTTC.